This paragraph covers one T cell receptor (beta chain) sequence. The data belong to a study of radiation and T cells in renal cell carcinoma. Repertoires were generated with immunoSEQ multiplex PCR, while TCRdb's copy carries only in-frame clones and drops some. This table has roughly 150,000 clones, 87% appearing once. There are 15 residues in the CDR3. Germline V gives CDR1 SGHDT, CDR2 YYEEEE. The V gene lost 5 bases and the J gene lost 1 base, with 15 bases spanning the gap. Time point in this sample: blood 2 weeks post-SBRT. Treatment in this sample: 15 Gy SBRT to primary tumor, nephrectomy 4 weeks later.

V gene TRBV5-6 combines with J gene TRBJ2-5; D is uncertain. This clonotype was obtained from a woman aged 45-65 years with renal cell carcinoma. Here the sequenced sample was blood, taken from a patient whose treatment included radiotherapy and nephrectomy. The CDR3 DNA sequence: TGTGCCAGCAGGCCTCCGCTGTTAACCCAAGAGACCCAGTACTTC. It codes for CASRPPLLTQETQYF.